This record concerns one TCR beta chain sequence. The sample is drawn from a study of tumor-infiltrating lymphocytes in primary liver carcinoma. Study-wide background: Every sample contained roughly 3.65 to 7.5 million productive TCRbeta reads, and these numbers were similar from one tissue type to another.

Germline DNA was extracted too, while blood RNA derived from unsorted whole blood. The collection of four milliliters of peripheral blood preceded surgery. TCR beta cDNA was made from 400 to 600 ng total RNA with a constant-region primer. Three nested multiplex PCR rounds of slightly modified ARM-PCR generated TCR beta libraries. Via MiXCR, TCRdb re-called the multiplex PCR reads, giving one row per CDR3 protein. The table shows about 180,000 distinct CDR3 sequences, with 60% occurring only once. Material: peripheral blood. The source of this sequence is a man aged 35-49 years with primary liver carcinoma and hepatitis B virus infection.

The CDR3 region is CASSDQGSNEKLFF. For the CDR3, the DNA is TGTGCCAGCAGCGATCAGGGCTCTAATGAAAAACTGTTTTTT. The V and J genes are TRBV7-9 and TRBJ1-4, with TRBD1 as a possible D gene (5 bases). V was pared by 5 bases and J by 3 bases, with 10 bases between. The CDR3 sequence is 14 residues long. Looked up from germline, CDR1 is SEHNR and CDR2 is FQNEAQ (reference sequence).